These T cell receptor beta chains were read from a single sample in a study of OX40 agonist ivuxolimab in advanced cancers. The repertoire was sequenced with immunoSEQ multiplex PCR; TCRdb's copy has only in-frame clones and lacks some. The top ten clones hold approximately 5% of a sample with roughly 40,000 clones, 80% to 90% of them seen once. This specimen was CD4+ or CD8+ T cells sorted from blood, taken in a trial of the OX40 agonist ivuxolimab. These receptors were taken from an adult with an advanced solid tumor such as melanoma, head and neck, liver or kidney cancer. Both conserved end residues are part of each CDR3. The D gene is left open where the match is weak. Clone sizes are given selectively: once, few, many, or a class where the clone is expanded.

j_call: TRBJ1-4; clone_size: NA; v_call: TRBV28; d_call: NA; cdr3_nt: TGTGCCAGCAGTTTTGACAGCGGAGGGAATAATGAAAAACTGTTTTTT; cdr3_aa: CASSFDSGGNNEKLFF
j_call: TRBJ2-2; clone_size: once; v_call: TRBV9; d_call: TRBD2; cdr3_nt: TGTGCCAGCAGCGTAGGACTAGCGGGGAACACCGGGGAGCTGTTTTTT; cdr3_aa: CASSVGLAGNTGELFF
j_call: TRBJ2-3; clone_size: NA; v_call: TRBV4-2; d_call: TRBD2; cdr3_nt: TGTGCCAGCAGCCAATCGTTACTAGCGGGAGCAAACACAGATACGCAGTATTTT; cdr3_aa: CASSQSLLAGANTDTQYF
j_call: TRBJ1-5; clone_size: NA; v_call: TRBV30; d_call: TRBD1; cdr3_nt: TGTGCCTGGATCAACGATGGGGGACAGGGGAGTAGCAATCAGCCCCAGCATTTT; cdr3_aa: CAWINDGGQGSSNQPQHF
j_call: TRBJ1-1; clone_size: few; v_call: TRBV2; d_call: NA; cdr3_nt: TGTGCCAGCAGTGATAGATGGGGAAGTATGCCTGAAGCTTTCTTT; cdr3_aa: CASSDRWGSMPEAFF
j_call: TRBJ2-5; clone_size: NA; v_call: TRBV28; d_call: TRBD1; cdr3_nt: TGTGCCAGCGACTCCTATCCTACCGGGACAGGGGGGCAGGAGACCCAGTACTTC; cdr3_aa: CASDSYPTGTGGQETQYF
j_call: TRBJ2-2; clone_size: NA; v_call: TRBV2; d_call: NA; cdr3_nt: TGTGCCAGCAGTGAAGTTCATACCGGGGAGCTGTTTTTT; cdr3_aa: CASSEVHTGELFF
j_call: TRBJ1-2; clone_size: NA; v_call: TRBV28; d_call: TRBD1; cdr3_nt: TGTGCCAGCAGTCACAGGGGGCCTGATGGCTACACCTTC; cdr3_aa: CASSHRGPDGYTF
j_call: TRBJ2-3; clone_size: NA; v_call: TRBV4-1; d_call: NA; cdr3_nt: TGCGCCAGCAGCCAAGTCCCAGGGACGAGCACAGATACGCAGTATTTT; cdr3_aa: CASSQVPGTSTDTQYF
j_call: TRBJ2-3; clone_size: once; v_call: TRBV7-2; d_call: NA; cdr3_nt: TGTGCCAGCAGCTTAGCAAGTGTCACAGATACGCAGTATTTT; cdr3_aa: CASSLASVTDTQYF
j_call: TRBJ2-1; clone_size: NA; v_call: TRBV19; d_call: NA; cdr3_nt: TGTGCCAGTAGCCCGAGGCCGACTATAGTTGGTTCATACAATGAGCAGTTCTTC; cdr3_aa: CASSPRPTIVGSYNEQFF
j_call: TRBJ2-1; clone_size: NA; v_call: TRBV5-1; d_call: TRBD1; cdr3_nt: TGCGCCAGCAGCATTGGACAGGGGCCCTACAATGAGCAGTTCTTC; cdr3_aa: CASSIGQGPYNEQFF
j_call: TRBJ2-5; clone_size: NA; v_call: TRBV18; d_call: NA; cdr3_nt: TGTGCCAGCTCACCGGGGGGCGAGACCCAGTACTTC; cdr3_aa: CASSPGGETQYF
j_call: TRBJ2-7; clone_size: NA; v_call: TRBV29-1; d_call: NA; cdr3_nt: TGCAGCGTTGACACCGGGGCCGACTCCTACGAGCAGTACTTC; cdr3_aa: CSVDTGADSYEQYF
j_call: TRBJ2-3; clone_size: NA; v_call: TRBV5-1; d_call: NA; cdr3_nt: TGCGCCAGCAGCTTTGACCTCCCTGGCACAGATACGCAGTATTTT; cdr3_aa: CASSFDLPGTDTQYF
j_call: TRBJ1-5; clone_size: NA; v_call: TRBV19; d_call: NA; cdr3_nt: TGTGCCAGTAGTATTGGTGGTCAGCCCCAGCATTTT; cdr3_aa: CASSIGGQPQHF
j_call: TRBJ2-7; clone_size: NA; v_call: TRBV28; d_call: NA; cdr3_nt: TGTGCCAGCAGTTCAGGGACACTTGTATCCTACGAGCAGTACTTC; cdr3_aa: CASSSGTLVSYEQYF
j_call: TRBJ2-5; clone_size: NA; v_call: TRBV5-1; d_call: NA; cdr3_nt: TGCGCCAGCAGCTCGGACAGCGGGGAAGAGACCCAGTACTTC; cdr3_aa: CASSSDSGEETQYF
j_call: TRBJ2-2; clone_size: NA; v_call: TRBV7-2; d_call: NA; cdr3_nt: TGTGCCAGCAGCTTAGAGGTGGGGGCGAACACCGGGGAGCTGTTTTTT; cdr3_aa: CASSLEVGANTGELFF
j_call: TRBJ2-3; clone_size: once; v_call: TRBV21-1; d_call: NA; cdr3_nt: NA; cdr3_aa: CASSKGVAEGSTDTQYF
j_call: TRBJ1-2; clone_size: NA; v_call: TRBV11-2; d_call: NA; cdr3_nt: TGTGCCAGCAGCCCTACCGGGACGATAAACTATGGCTACACCTTC; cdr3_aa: CASSPTGTINYGYTF
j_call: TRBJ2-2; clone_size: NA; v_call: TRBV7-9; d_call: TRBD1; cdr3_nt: TGTGCCAGTACTCAGGGGGCGGCGAACACCGGGGAGCTGTTTTTT; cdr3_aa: CASTQGAANTGELFF
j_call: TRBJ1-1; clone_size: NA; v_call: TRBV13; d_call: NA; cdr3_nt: TGTGCCAGCAGCTTAAGACACAGCATGAACACTGAAGCTTTCTTT; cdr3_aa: CASSLRHSMNTEAFF
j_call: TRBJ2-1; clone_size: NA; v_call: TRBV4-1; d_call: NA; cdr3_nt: TGCGCCAGCAGCCTCCCAGAAAGGGGGGCCTTCCATGAGCAGTTCTTC; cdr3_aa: CASSLPERGAFHEQFF
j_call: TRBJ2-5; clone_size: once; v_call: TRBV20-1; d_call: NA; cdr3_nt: TGCAGTGCTAGCCCGGAAGAGACCCAGTACTTC; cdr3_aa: CSASPEETQYF
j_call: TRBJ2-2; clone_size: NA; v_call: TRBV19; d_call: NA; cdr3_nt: TGTGCCAGTGCATCGGCAGGGGGAGGCACCGGGGAGCTGTTTTTT; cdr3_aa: CASASAGGGTGELFF
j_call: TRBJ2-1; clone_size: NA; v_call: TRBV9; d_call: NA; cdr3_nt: TGTGCCAGCAGCGTAGCTACGTGGGCAGGACGGACCTACAATGAGCAGTTCTTC; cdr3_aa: CASSVATWAGRTYNEQFF
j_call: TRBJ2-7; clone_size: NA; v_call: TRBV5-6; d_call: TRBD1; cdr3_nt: TGTGCCAGCAGCCCAGGGGGCCCCTACGAGCAGTACTTC; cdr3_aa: CASSPGGPYEQYF
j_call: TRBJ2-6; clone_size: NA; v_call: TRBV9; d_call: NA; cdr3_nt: TGTGCCAGCAGCGTAGAGAACAGACCCTCTGGGGCCAACGTCCTGACTTTC; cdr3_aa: CASSVENRPSGANVLTF
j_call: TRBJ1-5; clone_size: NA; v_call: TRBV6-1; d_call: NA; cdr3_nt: TGTGCCAGCAGTGACCTGGGTAGGCCCCAGCATTTT; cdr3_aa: CASSDLGRPQHF
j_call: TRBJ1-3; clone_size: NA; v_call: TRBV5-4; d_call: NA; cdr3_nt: TGTGCCAGCAGCTTACAGGGCCTAGGAAACACCATATATTTT; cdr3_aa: CASSLQGLGNTIYF
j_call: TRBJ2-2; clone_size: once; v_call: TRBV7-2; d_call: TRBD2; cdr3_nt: TGTGCCAGCAGCCCAGCTAGCGGGAGGGTCTGGGACACCGGGGAGCTGTTTTTT; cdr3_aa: CASSPASGRVWDTGELFF
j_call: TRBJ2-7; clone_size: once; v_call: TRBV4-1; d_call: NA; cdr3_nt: TGCGCCAGCAGCCTACGGACAGTCGCCTACGAGCAGTACTTC; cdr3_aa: CASSLRTVAYEQYF
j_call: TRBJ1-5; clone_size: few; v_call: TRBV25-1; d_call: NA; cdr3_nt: TGTGCCTCCCGGGGAAGGCCTAGCAATCAGCCCCAGCATTTT; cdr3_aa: CASRGRPSNQPQHF
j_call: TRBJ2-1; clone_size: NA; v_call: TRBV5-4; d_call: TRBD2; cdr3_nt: TGTGCCAGCAGCCACACTAGCGGGAGGGCCCTTGAGCAGTTCTTC; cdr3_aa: CASSHTSGRALEQFF
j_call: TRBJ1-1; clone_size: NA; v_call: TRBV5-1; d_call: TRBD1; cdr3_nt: TGCGCCAGCAGCTTGGCAGGGGGAGAGAACACTGAAGCTTTCTTT; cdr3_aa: CASSLAGGENTEAFF
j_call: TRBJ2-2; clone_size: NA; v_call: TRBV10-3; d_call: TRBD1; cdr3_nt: TGTGCCATTAACAGGGGGGACACCGGGGAGCTGTTTTTT; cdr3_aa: CAINRGDTGELFF
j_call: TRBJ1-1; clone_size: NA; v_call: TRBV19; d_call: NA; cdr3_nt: TGTGCCAGTAGTATATCCTCCTCAGGGGCCATGAACACTGAAGCTTTCTTT; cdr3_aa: CASSISSSGAMNTEAFF
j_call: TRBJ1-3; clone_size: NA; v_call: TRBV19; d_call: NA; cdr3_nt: TGTGCCAGTAGTACCGGGACATCTAGCCCTCGCTCTGGAAACACCATATATTTT; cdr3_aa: CASSTGTSSPRSGNTIYF
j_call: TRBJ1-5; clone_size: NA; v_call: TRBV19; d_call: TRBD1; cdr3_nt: TGTGCCAGTAGTGCCAGGGACAGGGGGCCTCTACTTAGCAATCAGCCCCAGCATTTT; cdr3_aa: CASSARDRGPLLSNQPQHF